What follows is one TCR beta chain and its context. These data are taken from a study of cytotoxic CD8 clonotypes in ibrutinib-treated CLL. V dropped 6 bases and J dropped 11; count of bases not matched to a gene: 11. The CDR3 is made up of 13 amino acids. CDR1 and CDR2 from the germline V gene are LNHDA and SQIVND (reference sequence). Sequencing used immunoSEQ multiplex PCR; TCRdb keeps in-frame clones, though not all of them. The sample lists some 310,000 clones, 70% to 80% occurring once. V is TRBV19 and J is TRBJ1-1; 8 nucleotides line up with TRBD1. This TCR derives from a human donor with chronic lymphocytic leukemia. The sample consisted of PBMCs, taken before ibrutinib treatment. The CDR3 here is CASSVLDRVSAFF. DNA of the CDR3: TGTGCCAGTAGCGTATTGGACAGGGTCTCTGCTTTCTTT.